This entry lists 15 T cell receptor beta chains sequenced from one sample in a study of beta chain features in type 1 diabetes. Expressed TCRB transcripts were sequenced after all isolated RNA was converted to cDNA. The data were produced by immunoSEQ multiplex PCR, yet TCRdb's version contains in-frame clones alone and is incomplete. The sample lists tens of thousands of clones; roughly 50% were seen once. The sequenced sample consisted of stem cell memory CD4+ T cells from blood. The receptors originated from a woman aged 25 to 39 in good health.

This clone has just a few counts. This rearrangement joins TRBV4-3 to TRBJ1-2; D uncertain. The CDR3 length is 14 residues. Germline V gene lookup returns CDR1 LGHNA and CDR2 YSLEER. Trimming stripped 3 bases from V and 4 bases from J, with 12 bases between. The CDR3, as DNA: TGCGCCAGCAGCCAGGCAGGTGGTATCTATGGCTACACCTTC. This gives the protein CASSQAGGIYGYTF.

This chain joins TRBV9 and TRBJ2-3, with 11 bases lining up with TRBD2. This CDR3 has 18 residues. J gave up 0 bases and V 0 bases, and 6 bases lay outside the gene matches. From germline, CDR1 is SGDLS and CDR2 YYNGEE. CDR3 sequence: CASSVVVTSGTSTDTQYF. The CDR3, as DNA: TGTGCCAGCAGCGTAGTTGTGACTAGCGGGACTAGCACAGATACGCAGTATTTT.

This clone has a single count. The chain links TRBV7-2 to TRBJ2-7; 12 bases are shared with TRBD2. J lost 1 base, V lost 4 bases, and 11 bases had no gene match. Germline V gives CDR1 SGHTA, CDR2 FQGNSA. The CDR3 is 18 amino acids. The chain's CDR3 is CASSSRDAGTSGSYEQYF. In DNA form, the CDR3 reads TGTGCCAGCAGCTCAAGGGACGCCGGGACTAGCGGGTCCTACGAGCAGTACTTC.

The chain couples TRBV18 to TRBJ1-3; no reliable D call. The CDR3 is made up of 14 amino acids. The germline CDR1 and CDR2 sequences are KGHSH and LQKENI. V dropped 6 bases and J dropped 0 bases, with 9 bases sitting between them. Here the CDR3 reads CASSPDISGNTIYF. CDR3 DNA sequence: TGTGCCAGCTCTCCTGACATCTCTGGAAACACCATATATTTT.

V is TRBV2 and J is TRBJ2-3; 7 bases are shared with TRBD2. The V and J ends lost 4 bases and 6 bases, in that order; junction bases with no gene match: 4. Germline V gene data show CDR1 as SNHLY and CDR2 as FYNNEI. The CDR3 is made up of 13 amino acids. CDR3 residues: CASSGGRGDTQYF. For the CDR3, the DNA is TGTGCCAGCAGTGGCGGGAGAGGGGATACGCAGTATTTT.

The chain is built from TRBV7-3 and TRBJ2-3, with TRBD2 matching over 8 bases. The CDR3 consists of 15 residues. V lost 4 bases and J lost 4; bases outside the gene matches: 7. Germline-derived CDR1 and CDR2 are SGHTA and FQGTGA. CDR3 region: CASSSQRGLPDTQYF. In nucleotides, the CDR3 is TGTGCCAGCAGCTCACAGCGGGGGTTACCAGATACGCAGTATTTT.

This clone occurred a few times. The J gene is TRBJ2-1, the V gene TRBV27, with a weak D call TRBD2 (5 bases). This CDR3 spans 15 amino acids. V was cut by 0 bases and J by 7 bases, with 13 bases left in between. The germline V gene has CDR1 MNHEY and CDR2 SMNVEV (reference sequence). In DNA form, the CDR3 reads TGTGCCAGCAGTTTATCCCAGCCGGGGTCAAATGAGCAGTTCTTC. Translating gives CASSLSQPGSNEQFF.

The chain combines TRBV19 with TRBJ1-2; possibly TRBD1 for D (6 bases). The CDR3 is 15 residues long. The germline CDR1 and CDR2 sequences are LNHDA and SQIVND (reference sequence). V lost 5 bases and J lost 1, with 14 bases in between. The CDR3 sequence: CASSPRQVLNYGYTF. The CDR3 DNA sequence: TGTGCCAGTAGTCCGAGACAGGTCCTTAACTATGGCTACACCTTC.

As concerns this clone: At one end the junction does not follow the germline gene, possibly because of a read error. The chain recombines TRBV23-1 with TRBJ1-4; tentative D call: TRBD1 (5 bases). TRBV23-1 has ORF status, its function being uncertain. The CDR3 loop spans 14 amino acids. The CDR3 reads CASNQDRRNEKLFF. In DNA, the CDR3 is TGCGCCAGCAATCAAGACAGACGGAATGAAAAACTGTTTTTT.

This clone came up a few times. The chain carries TRBV28 and TRBJ2-1; D call uncertain. The V end was cut by 2 bases, the J end by 0 bases, with 5 bases between. Germline CDR1 MDHEN, CDR2 SYDVKM. CDR3 length: 14 amino acids. The CDR3: CASSLSSSYNEQFF. The CDR3 nucleotides read TGTGCCAGCAGTTTAAGTAGCTCCTACAATGAGCAGTTCTTC.

The chain carries TRBV11-2 and TRBJ1-2; D gene unclear. V shed 3 bases and J shed 2 bases, with 4 bases lying between them. The germline V gene encodes CDR1 SGHAT and CDR2 FQNNGV. This CDR3 spans 12 amino acids. The CDR3 DNA sequence: TGTGCCAGCAGCTTGGGCAACTATGGCTACACCTTC. As protein: CASSLGNYGYTF.

The DNA of the CDR3 is TGTGCCAGCTCGCCGGACAGGGGCTCTAACTACGAGCAGTACTTC. The encoded protein is CASSPDRGSNYEQYF. The chain has TRBV18 and TRBJ2-7; the match to TRBD1 covers 9 bases. Germline-derived CDR1 and CDR2 are KGHSH and LQKENI. The CDR3 contains 15 residues. The V gene end was trimmed by 6 bases and the J gene end by 3 bases; junction bases not matched to a gene: 9.

The J gene is TRBJ2-7, the V gene TRBV10-3; 9 bases align to TRBD1. There are 12 residues in the CDR3. The ends lost 8 bases at V and 4 bases at J; junction bases unmatched: 3. The germline gives CDR1 ENHRY, CDR2 SYGVKD. The CDR3 is CAIGTGSYEQYF. The CDR3 coding sequence is TGTGCCATCGGGACAGGGAGTTACGAGCAGTACTTC.

This clone appeared a few times. The chain uses TRBV7-2 and TRBJ1-4; 8 bases line up with TRBD1. J was trimmed by 8 bases and V by 3 bases; bases with no gene match: 5. Germline values: CDR1 SGHTA, CDR2 FQGNSA. The CDR3 sequence is 14 residues long. The CDR3 DNA sequence: TGTGCCAGCAGCTTGGGACAGGCGGGGGAAAAACTGTTTTTT. It codes for CASSLGQAGEKLFF.

The rearrangement links TRBV5-1 to TRBJ1-1; D is unresolved. The CDR3 totals 13 residues. Germline-derived CDR1 and CDR2 are SGHRS and YFSETQ. The V end lost 4 bases, the J end lost 2 bases, and 9 bases lay between the germline ends. CDR3 DNA: TGCGCCAGCAGCCCCCCAAGCAACACTGAAGCTTTCTTT. This sequence encodes CASSPPSNTEAFF.